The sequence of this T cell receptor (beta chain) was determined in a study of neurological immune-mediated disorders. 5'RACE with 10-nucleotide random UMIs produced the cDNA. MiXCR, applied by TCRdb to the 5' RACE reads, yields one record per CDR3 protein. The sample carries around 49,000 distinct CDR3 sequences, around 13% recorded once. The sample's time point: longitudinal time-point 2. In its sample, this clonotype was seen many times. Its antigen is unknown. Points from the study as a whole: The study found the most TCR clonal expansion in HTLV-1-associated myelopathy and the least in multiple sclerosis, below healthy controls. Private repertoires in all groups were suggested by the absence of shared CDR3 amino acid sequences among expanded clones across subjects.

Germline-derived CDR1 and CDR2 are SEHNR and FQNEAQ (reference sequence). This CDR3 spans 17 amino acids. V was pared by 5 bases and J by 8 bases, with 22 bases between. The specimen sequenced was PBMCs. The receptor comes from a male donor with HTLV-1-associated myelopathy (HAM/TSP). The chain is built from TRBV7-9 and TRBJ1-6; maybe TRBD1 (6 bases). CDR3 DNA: TGTGCCAGCAGCCCCCTTCCGGCAGGGGCAGCTCATTCACCCCTCCACTTT. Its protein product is CASSPLPAGAAHSPLHF.